A single sample is the source of the 29 T cell receptor beta chains below, sequenced in a study of blood T cells in healthy people across ages. A sample-barcoded 5' primer and a J-beta primer mix were used in a second PCR of roughly 6 to 11 cycles. Via MiXCR, TCRdb re-called the 5' RACE reads, giving one row per CDR3 protein. The repertoire includes roughly 1,300,000 distinct CDR3 sequences, approximately 63% of them detected once, and over 6.5% sits in the top ten. Material for sequencing was blood. These TCRs come from a young man in good health.

This clonotype has only one observation. The chain employs TRBV12-3 or TRBV12-4 and TRBJ2-7; D is unclear. V lost 2 bases to trimming and J lost 3 bases, with 11 bases between them. The CDR3 runs 14 residues. As DNA, the CDR3 is TGTGCCAGCAGTTTAAGGCCGGAGAGCTACGAGCAGTACTTC. Translated, it gives CASSLRPESYEQYF.

This chain connects TRBV27 to TRBJ1-1; perhaps TRBD1 as D (5 bases). V was clipped by 7 bases and J by 0 bases, with 15 bases between them. The CDR3 is 15 amino acids. From germline, CDR1 is MNHEY and CDR2 SMNVEV (reference sequence). CDR3 region: CASTSGAGLNTEAFF. CDR3 nucleotide sequence: TGTGCCAGCACCTCTGGGGCAGGCTTGAACACTGAAGCTTTCTTT.

The V and J genes are TRBV27 and TRBJ2-5; D is unresolved. The end of the DNA aligns better with TRBJ2-7, so the J call may be wrong. Looked up from germline, CDR1 is MNHEY and CDR2 is SMNVEV (reference sequence). The CDR3 is 14 residues long. The CDR3 loop reads CASSNRARFGEQYF. DNA of the CDR3: TGTGCCAGCAGTAACCGGGCCAGGTTCGGCGAGCAGTACTTC.

The V and J genes are TRBV20-1 and TRBJ1-2; TRBD1 matches 8 bases. Per germline, CDR1 DFQATT and CDR2 SNEGSKA (reference sequence). CDR3 size: 14 residues. V lost 6 bases to trimming and J lost 8 bases; unmatched junction nucleotides: 14. As DNA, the CDR3 is TGCAGTGCCGAGGACAGGGAGTCGGGTCGGGGCTACACCTTC. Encoded protein: CSAEDRESGRGYTF.

This clonotype has more than one count but fewer than ten. This chain joins TRBV4-1 and TRBJ1-2, with 7 nucleotides matching TRBD1. The J segment lost 2 bases and the V segment lost 6 bases, leaving 9 bases of the junction unmatched. Germline V gene data show CDR1 as MGHRA and CDR2 as YSYEKL. This CDR3 region has 15 residues. CDR3 sequence reads: CASSLGQVQNYGYTF. The DNA for the CDR3 is TGCGCCAGCAGTCTCGGACAGGTCCAAAACTATGGCTACACCTTC.

The CDR3 DNA is TGCAGCGTTCTCCTGACCCAGATGGGGGACGAGCAGTACTTC. Encoded protein: CSVLLTQMGDEQYF. V gene TRBV29-1 combines with J gene TRBJ2-7, with D perhaps matching TRBD1 or TRBD2 (5 bases each). The CDR3 sequence is 14 residues long. V was cut by 5 bases and J by 5 bases, with 19 bases left in between. Looked up from germline, CDR1 is SQVTM and CDR2 is ANQGSEA.

This chain uses TRBV6-6 with TRBJ2-3; D is unresolved. V was trimmed by 2 bases and J by 6 bases, leaving 6 bases between them. CDR1 is MNHNY, CDR2 SVGAGI, per germline (reference sequence). This CDR3 contains 12 residues. This CDR3 reads CASSYPVDTQYF. In DNA, the CDR3 is TGTGCCAGCAGTTACCCGGTTGATACGCAGTATTTT.

The rearrangement links TRBV15 to TRBJ1-1, with D uncertain. The CDR3 is 13 residues long. Germline V gives CDR1 LNHNV, CDR2 YYDKDF (reference sequence). V dropped 0 bases and J dropped 4 bases, with 6 bases sitting between them. CDR3 coding DNA: TGTGCCACCAGCAGAGAACTCTTCACTGAAGCTTTCTTT. Its protein is CATSRELFTEAFF. Using reference TRBV15 and TRBJ1-1 for the parts outside the CDR3, the full variable domain is DAMVIQNPRYQVTQFGKPVTLSCSQTLNHNVMYWYQQKSSQAPKLLFHYYDKDFNNEADTPDNFQSRRPNTSFCFLDIRSPGLGDTAMYLCATSRELFTEAFFGQGTRLTVV.

The rearrangement joins TRBV9 to TRBJ1-3; TRBD1 might be the D (6 bases). CDR3 length: 15 amino acids. The germline V and J ends were trimmed by 4 bases and 6 bases, with 17 bases remaining between them. Per germline, CDR1 SGDLS and CDR2 YYNGEE. The CDR3 here is CASSIGQTDQNTIYF. The CDR3 DNA sequence: TGTGCCAGCAGCATCGGACAGACGGACCAAAACACCATATATTTT.

The CDR3: CASSALLAGVNNEQFF. CDR3 DNA: TGTGCCAGCAGTGCGCTCCTTGCAGGAGTAAACAATGAGCAGTTCTTC. This chain uses TRBV6-1 with TRBJ2-1; D ambiguous. The CDR3 has 16 residues. V lost 4 bases, J lost 5 bases, and 18 bases lay in between. CDR1 is MNHNS, CDR2 SASEGT, per germline.

This clonotype was observed a few times. This rearrangement joins TRBV20-1 to TRBJ2-7; no clear D. Between the trimmed V and J ends, which lost 3 bases and 3 bases, there was a span of 9 bases. The CDR3 sequence is 12 residues long. From germline, CDR1 is DFQATT and CDR2 SNEGSKA (reference sequence). This CDR3 is CSASGWDYEQYF. The CDR3 DNA reads as TGCAGTGCTAGTGGTTGGGACTACGAGCAGTACTTC.

The chain employs TRBV29-1 and TRBJ1-2; TRBD1 agrees at 10 bases. V gave up 6 bases and J gave up 6 bases; unmatched junction bases: 16. Per the germline V gene, CDR1 is SQVTM and CDR2 is ANQGSEA. This CDR3 has 16 amino acids. The CDR3 loop reads CSVVPGQGFIADGYTF. The CDR3 coding sequence is TGCAGCGTAGTTCCGGGACAGGGGTTTATCGCGGATGGCTACACCTTC. Full variable domain (outside the CDR3, taken from reference TRBV29-1 and TRBJ1-2): SAVISQKPSRDICQRGTSLTIQCQVDSQVTMMFWYRQQPGQSLTLIATANQGSEATYESGFVIDKFPISRPNLTFSTLTVSNMSPEDSSIYLCSVVPGQGFIADGYTFGSGTRLTVV.

The sample holds a few counts of this clonotype. The chain employs TRBV4-2 and TRBJ2-7; 8 nucleotides agree with TRBD1. Germline loops: CDR1 LGHNA, CDR2 YNFKEQ. V was pared by 4 bases and J by 2 bases, with 10 bases of the junction left unmatched. The CDR3 extends over 16 amino acids. The DNA for the CDR3 is TGTGCCAGCAGCCCGAAGGACAGGGCTTCTACCTACGAGCAGTACTTC. It specifies CASSPKDRASTYEQYF.

V is TRBV6-5 and J is TRBJ2-4, with D uncertain. Looked up from germline, CDR1 is MNHEY and CDR2 is SVGAGI. The CDR3 has 14 amino acids. The V end was cut by 5 bases, the J end by 0 bases, with 8 bases between. CDR3 coding DNA: TGTGCCAGCAGTGGGAACATAGCCAAAAACATTCAGTACTTC. This sequence encodes CASSGNIAKNIQYF.

V is TRBV29-1 and J is TRBJ2-2; 8 bases are a match to TRBD1. The junction had 7 bases not matched to a gene; V was cut back by 7 bases and J by 3 bases. The CDR3 is 14 residues long. CDR1 is SQVTM and CDR2 is ANQGSEA in the germline V gene. This CDR3 reads CSAEQGADTGELFF. CDR3 DNA: TGCAGCGCCGAGCAGGGGGCGGACACCGGGGAGCTGTTTTTT.

The chain uses TRBV29-1 and TRBJ2-5, with D possibly being TRBD1 (7 bases). The DNA matches TRBJ2-7 better at its end, which makes the J call doubtful. This CDR3 has 13 amino acids. Looked up from germline, CDR1 is SQVTM and CDR2 is ANQGSEA. In DNA, the CDR3 is TGCAGCGTTGTGGAGACAGGGAGGTACGAGCAGTACTTC. Translation: CSVVETGRYEQYF.

The chain joins TRBV27 to TRBJ1-2; 7 bases align to TRBD1. Germline assignment: CDR1 MNHEY and CDR2 SMNVEV (reference sequence). V gave up 1 base and J gave up 8 bases; unmatched junction bases: 7. CDR3 length: 14 amino acids. The DNA for the CDR3 is TGTGCCAGCAGTTTATTGGGCAGGGGGTACGGCTACACCTTC. Translation: CASSLLGRGYGYTF.

A few counts support this clonotype. V usage is TRBV29-1 and J usage is TRBJ2-7; 10 nucleotides line up with TRBD1. CDR3 length: 14 amino acids. V was clipped by 6 bases and J by 3 bases; unmatched bases: 8. Germline CDR1 SQVTM, CDR2 ANQGSEA. The CDR3 spells CSVAGTGVSYEQYF. The CDR3 DNA sequence: TGCAGCGTAGCCGGGACAGGGGTTAGCTACGAGCAGTACTTC.

The chain has TRBV28 and TRBJ1-2, with D unclear. The germline CDR1 and CDR2 sequences are MDHEN and SYDVKM. Trimming shortened V by 5 bases and J by 6 bases, and 13 bases separated the two germline ends. CDR3 size: 13 residues. Here the CDR3 DNA reads TGTGCCAGCAGTAAGAATAGGGCGGATGGCTACACCTTC. It translates to CASSKNRADGYTF.

This clonotype was seen a handful of times. The J gene is TRBJ2-5, the V gene TRBV29-1; 10 bases map to TRBD2. CDR1 and CDR2 from the germline V gene are SQVTM and ANQGSEA. The CDR3 runs 18 residues. The junction had 12 bases not matched to a gene; V was cut back by 2 bases and J by 0 bases. The CDR3 DNA reads as TGCAGCGTTGAATCTAAGGCTAGCGGGGGCCTCTACCAAGAGACCCAGTACTTC. It translates to CSVESKASGGLYQETQYF. Combining the CDR3 with reference TRBV29-1 and TRBJ2-5 gives the whole variable domain SAVISQKPSRDICQRGTSLTIQCQVDSQVTMMFWYRQQPGQSLTLIATANQGSEATYESGFVIDKFPISRPNLTFSTLTVSNMSPEDSSIYLCSVESKASGGLYQETQYFGPGTRLLVL.

The chain employs TRBV29-1 and TRBJ1-5, with TRBD1 identical over 7 bases. Per the germline V gene, CDR1 is SQVTM and CDR2 is ANQGSEA. The CDR3 totals 15 residues. Trimming took 6 bases from V and 5 from J; bases not matched to a gene: 13. CDR3 protein: CSVSVGGGVHQPQHF. In nucleotides, the CDR3 is TGCAGCGTCTCCGTGGGAGGGGGCGTCCATCAGCCCCAGCATTTT.

This chain joins TRBV5-1 and TRBJ2-1; no definite D call. Per the germline V gene, CDR1 is SGHRS and CDR2 is YFSETQ. The germline V and J ends were trimmed by 2 bases and 0 bases, with 18 bases remaining between them. This CDR3 comprises 18 residues. The CDR3 DNA follows: TGCGCCAGCAGCTTTGGCCTCCCGGCGAAGCACTCCTACAATGAGCAGTTCTTC. This encodes CASSFGLPAKHSYNEQFF.

This clonotype has just a few counts. This chain connects TRBV9 to TRBJ1-2; D is unresolved. Germline CDR1 SGDLS, CDR2 YYNGEE. The CDR3 totals 12 residues. Trimming cost V 4 bases and J 7 bases, with 11 bases left between them. The CDR3 spells CASSRFGGGYTF. CDR3 nucleotide sequence: TGTGCCAGCAGCCGTTTTGGAGGTGGCTACACCTTC.

There are a few counts of this clonotype. The rearrangement joins TRBV11-1 to TRBJ2-3; no definite D call. The CDR3 has 13 amino acids. V was shortened by 0 bases and J by 7 bases, with 8 bases between the two germline ends. Per the germline V gene, CDR1 is SGHAT and CDR2 is FQDESV (reference sequence). The CDR3 DNA sequence: TGTGCCAGCAGCTTAGCGAGTGTCAATACGCAGTATTTT. This sequence encodes CASSLASVNTQYF.

The J gene is TRBJ1-2, the V gene TRBV10-3; 11 positions match TRBD1. The CDR3 totals 14 residues. Germline values: CDR1 ENHRY, CDR2 SYGVKD. V lost 8 bases and J lost 4; bases outside the gene matches: 6. CDR3 sequence reads: CAIGRGTGGYGYTF. The CDR3 bases are TGTGCCATCGGCAGAGGGACAGGGGGCTATGGCTACACCTTC.

The chain has TRBV4-2 and TRBJ2-5; D gene uncertain. The ends were cut back, 0 bases at V and 11 bases at J, with 13 bases in the middle. CDR3 length: 13 residues. CDR1 and CDR2 (germline): LGHNA, YNFKEQ. The CDR3: CASSQDGFGEQYF. In DNA, the CDR3 is TGTGCCAGCAGCCAAGATGGATTTGGTGAGCAGTACTTC.

The chain uses TRBV19 and TRBJ2-3, with TRBD1 matching 8 bases. Germline loops: CDR1 LNHDA, CDR2 SQIVND (reference sequence). CDR3 length equals 13 residues. J lost 3 bases, V lost 9 bases, and 5 bases had no gene match. The CDR3 DNA follows: TGTGCCAGCAGGGGGCGCGGGACAGATACGCAGTATTTT. Translation gives CASRGRGTDTQYF.

This chain connects TRBV2 to TRBJ2-2, with D perhaps TRBD1 (6 bases). The CDR3 length is 15 residues. Germline CDR1 reads SNHLY; CDR2 reads FYNNEI. V dropped 10 bases and J dropped 3 bases, with 18 bases sitting between them. The CDR3 loop reads CATPITGLYTGELFF. The CDR3 DNA reads as TGTGCCACCCCAATCACAGGGTTGTACACCGGGGAGCTGTTTTTT.

The sample holds a few counts of this clonotype. CDR3 coding DNA: TGTGCCAGCAGTTTACGGGGGAGTAACTACAATGAGCAGTTCTTC. This translates into CASSLRGSNYNEQFF. The chain links TRBV12-3 or TRBV12-4 to TRBJ2-1; tentatively, D is TRBD2 (6 bases). Trimming removed 2 bases from V and 3 bases from J, with 11 bases in between. The CDR3 is 15 amino acids.